This T cell receptor beta chain was captured by sequencing in a study of OX40 agonist ivuxolimab in advanced cancers. Study context: Cohort: around 79% men, mean age roughly 60, aged roughly 20 to 79.

The data were produced by immunoSEQ multiplex PCR, yet TCRdb's version contains in-frame clones alone and is incomplete. This repertoire shows around 74,000 clones, 80% to 90% found once; its top ten account for roughly 5.5%. Autoimmune disease history or systemic immunosuppression barred patients. Trimming removed 6 bases at V and 1 base at J, with 9 bases between. There are 13 residues in the CDR3. Germline V gene data show CDR1 as LNHDA and CDR2 as SQIVND (reference sequence). This rearrangement joins TRBV19 to TRBJ2-5; D remains unclear. The source was CD4+ or CD8+ T cells sorted from blood, collected in a trial of the OX40 agonist ivuxolimab. This clonotype was sampled from an adult with an advanced solid tumor such as melanoma, head and neck, liver or kidney cancer. CDR3 amino acids: CASRPDGQETQYF. CDR3 nucleotides: TGTGCCAGTAGGCCGGACGGCCAAGAGACCCAGTACTTC.